This TCR beta chain was profiled in a study of blood T cell repertoires in COVID-19. Study information: Acute-phase and convalescent COVID-19 samples originated in the United States, Italy and Spain. Sources were T cells, B-cell-depleted T cells, or PBMCs; the material itself was cDNA or gDNA.

V gave up 5 bases and J gave up 8 bases; unmatched junction bases: 7. Germline V CDR1 and CDR2: SGHVS, FQNEAQ. CDR3 length equals 15 residues. In the authors' methods: The authors estimated nucleated cell counts from reference gene primer amplification. Repertoires were generated with immunoSEQ multiplex PCR, while TCRdb's copy carries only in-frame clones and drops some. The V and J calls and clone size come from that table; D and trimming were worked out from the DNA. The sample lists tens of thousands of clones, 75% to 95% seen once, with around 12% in the top ten. This chain links TRBV7-8 with TRBJ1-4, with 11 bases aligning to TRBD1. The source of this sequence is a human donor with active COVID-19. The donor label of this sample is uncertain. Specimen: peripheral blood. In nucleotides, the CDR3 is TGTGCCAGCAGCCTAGGACAGGGGGCGCTGGAAAAACTGTTTTTT. It specifies CASSLGQGALEKLFF.